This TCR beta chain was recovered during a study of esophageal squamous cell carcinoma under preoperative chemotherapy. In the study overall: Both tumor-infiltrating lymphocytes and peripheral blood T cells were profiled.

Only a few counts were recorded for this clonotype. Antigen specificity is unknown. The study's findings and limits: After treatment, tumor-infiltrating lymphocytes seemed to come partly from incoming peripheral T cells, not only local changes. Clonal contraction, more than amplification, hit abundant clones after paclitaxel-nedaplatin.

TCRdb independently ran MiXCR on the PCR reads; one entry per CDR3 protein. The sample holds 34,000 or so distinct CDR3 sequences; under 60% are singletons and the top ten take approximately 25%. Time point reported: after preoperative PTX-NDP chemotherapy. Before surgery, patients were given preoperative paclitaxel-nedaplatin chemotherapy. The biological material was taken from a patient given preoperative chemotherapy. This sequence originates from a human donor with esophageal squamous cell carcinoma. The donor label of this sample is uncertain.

In DNA form, the CDR3 reads TGTGCCAGCAGCCTAGGGACAGAACGCTCCTATAATTCACCCCTCCACTTT. This encodes CASSLGTERSYNSPLHF. The rearrangement uses TRBV7-2 and TRBJ1-6; 7 bases map to TRBD1. This CDR3 comprises 17 residues. CDR1 is SGHTA and CDR2 is FQGNSA in the germline V gene. Trimming took 5 bases from V and 0 from J; bases not matched to a gene: 7.